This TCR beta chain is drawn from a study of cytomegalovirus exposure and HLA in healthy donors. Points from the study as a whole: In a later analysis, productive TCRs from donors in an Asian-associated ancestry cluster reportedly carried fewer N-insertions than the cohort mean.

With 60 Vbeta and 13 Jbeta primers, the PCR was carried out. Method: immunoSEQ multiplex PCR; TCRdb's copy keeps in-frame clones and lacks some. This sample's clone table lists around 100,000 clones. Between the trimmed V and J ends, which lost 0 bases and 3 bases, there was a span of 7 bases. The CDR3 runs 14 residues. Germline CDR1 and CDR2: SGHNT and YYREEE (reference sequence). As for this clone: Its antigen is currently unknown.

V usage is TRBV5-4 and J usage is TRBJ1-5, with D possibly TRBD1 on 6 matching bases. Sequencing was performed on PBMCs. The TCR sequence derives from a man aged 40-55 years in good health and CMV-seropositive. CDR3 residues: CASSLEGVNQPQHF. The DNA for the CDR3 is TGTGCCAGCAGCTTGGAGGGGGTCAATCAGCCCCAGCATTTT.